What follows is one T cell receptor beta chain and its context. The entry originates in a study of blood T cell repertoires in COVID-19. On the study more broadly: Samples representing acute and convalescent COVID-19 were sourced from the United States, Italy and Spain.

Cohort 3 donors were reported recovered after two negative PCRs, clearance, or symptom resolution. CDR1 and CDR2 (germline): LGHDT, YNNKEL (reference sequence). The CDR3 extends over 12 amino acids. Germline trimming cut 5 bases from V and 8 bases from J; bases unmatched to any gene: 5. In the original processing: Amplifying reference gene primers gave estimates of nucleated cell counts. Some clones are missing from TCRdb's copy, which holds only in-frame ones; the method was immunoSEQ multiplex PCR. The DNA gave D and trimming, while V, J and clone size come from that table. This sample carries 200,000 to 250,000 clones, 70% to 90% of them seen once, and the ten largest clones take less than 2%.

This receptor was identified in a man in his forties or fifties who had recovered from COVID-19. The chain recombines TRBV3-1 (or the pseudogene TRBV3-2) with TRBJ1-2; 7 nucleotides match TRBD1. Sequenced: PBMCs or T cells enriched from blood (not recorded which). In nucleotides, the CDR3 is TGTGCCAGCAGCAACAGGGGACGGGGCTACACCTTC. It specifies CASSNRGRGYTF.